This T cell receptor (beta chain) was recovered during a study of high-grade serous ovarian cancer treatment subgroups (dated by TCRdb to the early 2020s). About the full investigation: A mean of 14,192 reads and approximately 7,500 unique TCR beta rearrangements per sample was generated by sequencing. Under a laparoscopic triage algorithm, patients with high-grade serous ovarian cancer were grouped by complete gross resection or by neoadjuvant chemotherapy response, and the study profiled the TCR beta repertoires of these patients. A cohort of some 30 patients was included: roughly ten with no residual disease after primary surgery (R0), roughly ten who were excellent NACT responders, and roughly ten who were poor NACT responders. Each patient contributed one primary tumor and two metastatic tumor samples, giving 75 to 95 samples in total. Overall study results and their limits: TCR repertoire analyses were focused on CDR3, and CDR1 and CDR2 were not analyzed. Tumors from the same patient had repertoire similarity ranging from about 0.095 to 0.79, while tumors from different patients showed almost no similarity. Because bulk tumor TCR sequencing provided no spatial information, insight into HGSC tumor complexity and diversity was limited. TCR clonal relatedness showed a positive correlation with neoantigen level and a trend toward positive correlation with copy number variation and mutation load from whole-genome sequencing.

The 90 tumor samples were subjected to high-throughput TCR profiling using ImmunoSEQ. The paper's processing steps were these. The repertoire diversity metrics included richness (unique productive sequences), clonality, evenness and relatedness, and the Bhattacharyya coefficient was used to measure similarity between samples. A sensitivity analysis excluded TCRs with fewer than two reads and gave consistent conclusions. The table comes from immuneACCESS by way of TCRdb, which keeps in-frame sequences with V and J called. Part of the clones is missing from these tables; in studies checked, under half for an unresolved V gene and the rest for unknown reasons. That table furnishes V, J and clone size, whereas the DNA furnished D and trimming. The sample includes under 6,500 clones, with roughly 80% observed a single time. 5% to 6.5% of the sample is taken by the ten largest. The CDR3, from cysteine to phenylalanine, totals 15 residues. Only the CDR3 region is kept as DNA, spanning 45 bases read in frame from base 1. The germline V and J ends show losses of 1 base and 12 bases respectively, and no gene match explains 8 bases of the junction. For CDR1 and CDR2, the germline V gene lists SGHAT and FQNNGV.

Notes on this clone: The specificity of this receptor is unknown. Per-base qualities were not stored, and no clone one base away is much larger.

Tumor samples were obtained before definitive surgery or chemotherapy. The MD Anderson Biospecimen Extraction Resource handled genomic DNA extraction, while the MD Anderson Cancer Genomics Laboratory carried out the TCR sequencing. The rearranged chain carries TRBV11-2 and TRBJ2-1; TRBD2 lines up with 11 middle nucleotides. The receptor was derived from a human donor with high-grade serous ovarian cancer. Sequencing used tumor tissue. The CDR3 in this case is CASSLGLAGGPVQFF. The DNA sequence follows: TGTGCCAGCAGCTTAGGGTTAGCGGGGGGGCCAGTGCAGTTCTTC.